This T cell receptor beta chain came from a study of blood T cell repertoires in COVID-19. This clone is a singleton in its sample. Authors' data handling: Estimation of nucleated cell counts was performed using reference gene primer amplification. Here immunoSEQ multiplex PCR was the method, and the copy in TCRdb shows in-frame clones only, minus some. The V and J calls and clone size are taken from that table; D and trimming were inferred from the DNA. The data hold more than 300,000 clones, with roughly 92% observed a single time. Material for sequencing was PBMCs or T cells enriched from blood (not recorded which). The source is a woman aged 40-49 years who had been exposed to COVID-19.

This CDR3 reads CSASDGQGYEKLFF. DNA for the CDR3: TGCAGTGCTAGTGATGGGCAGGGGTATGAAAAACTGTTTTTT. The chain combines TRBV20-1 with TRBJ1-4; D might be TRBD1 (6 bases). V lost 3 bases to trimming and J lost 6 bases, with 14 bases between them. Germline loops: CDR1 DFQATT, CDR2 SNEGSKA (reference sequence). The CDR3 length is 14 residues.